The rows below give T cell receptor beta chains drawn from one sample of a study of T-cell reconstitution after alpha-beta-depleted transplantation in children. TCRdb reanalysed the PCR reads using MiXCR and keeps one entry per CDR3 protein. This table holds over 550,000 distinct CDR3 sequences, roughly 10% found once. The material was PBMCs from the stem cell graft donor, obtained from the stem cell graft. These receptors all stem from a human donor who donated a stem cell graft to a child with acute myeloid leukemia. The CDR3 runs from the conserved cysteine through the conserved F or W. The D gene is left open where the match is weak. Only some rows state a clone size, as once, few, many or a class for expanded clones.

j_gene | v_gene | abundance | d_gene | CDR3aa | CDR3nt
TRBJ2-5 | TRBV7-2 | NA | NA | CASSLVPGVETQYF | TGTGCCAGCAGCTTAGTGCCCGGGGTAGAGACCCAGTACTTC
TRBJ2-5 | TRBV20-1 | few | TRBD2 | CSARVLAGGGETQYF | TGCAGTGCTAGAGTATTAGCGGGAGGGGGAGAGACCCAGTACTTC
TRBJ2-2 | TRBV9 | few | NA | CASSVSSSTGELFF | TGTGCCAGCAGCGTTTCTAGCAGCACCGGGGAGCTGTTTTTT
TRBJ2-3 | TRBV9 | NA | TRBD2 | CASSVGDSGITDTQYF | TGTGCCAGCAGCGTAGGCGATAGCGGGATCACAGATACGCAGTATTTT
TRBJ2-3 | TRBV10-3 | NA | TRBD2 | CAISDPTGLAGHSTDTQYF | TGTGCCATCAGTGACCCAACTGGACTAGCGGGACATAGCACAGATACGCAGTATTTT
TRBJ2-5 | TRBV6-2/TRBV6-3 | NA | TRBD2 | CASSSNTNIFPGLAGKFIQYF | TGTGCCAGCAGCTCGAACACCAACATTTTTCCGGGACTAGCGGGAAAGTTTATCCAGTACTTC
TRBJ2-2 | TRBV3-1 | many | NA | CASSQEGDLNTGELFF | TGTGCCAGCAGCCAAGAGGGGGACTTGAACACCGGGGAGCTGTTTTTT
TRBJ2-7 | TRBV30 | NA | NA | CAWSVGRSYEQYF | TGTGCCTGGAGTGTAGGCAGATCCTACGAGCAGTACTTC
TRBJ1-1 | TRBV5-1 | NA | TRBD1 | CASSSTGDISTEAFF | TGCGCCAGCAGCTCCACAGGGGATATAAGCACTGAAGCTTTCTTT
TRBJ2-1 | TRBV6-5 | many | NA | CASSYPEGPKTINEQFF | TGTGCCAGCAGTTACCCCGAGGGACCGAAGACGATAAATGAGCAGTTCTTC
TRBJ2-7 | TRBV18 | many | NA | CASSPISSDYEQYF | TGTGCCAGCTCACCAATAAGTTCAGACTACGAGCAGTACTTC
TRBJ2-1 | TRBV4-3 | few | NA | CASSPNGGQWEYNEQFF | TGCGCCAGCAGCCCCAACGGAGGGCAGTGGGAGTACAATGAGCAGTTCTTC
TRBJ1-4 | TRBV20-1 | few | TRBD1 | CSAKGTVGANEKLFF | TGCAGTGCTAAGGGGACAGTCGGAGCTAATGAAAAACTGTTTTTT
TRBJ2-4 | TRBV20-1 | NA | TRBD1 | CSAQGTALAKNIQYF | TGCAGTGCTCAAGGGACAGCCCTAGCCAAAAACATTCAGTACTTC
TRBJ2-3 | TRBV5-1 | few | TRBD2 | CASSAGTSLGTDTQYF | TGCGCCAGCAGCGCTGGGACTAGCTTGGGCACAGATACGCAGTATTTT
TRBJ2-5 | TRBV3-1 | many | TRBD2 | CASSQGWLAGEETQYF | TGTGCCAGCAGCCAAGGATGGTTAGCGGGAGAAGAGACCCAGTACTTC
TRBJ2-1 | TRBV7-9 | many | TRBD2 | CASSLALAARHNEQFF | TGTGCCAGCAGCTTAGCGCTAGCGGCCCGGCACAATGAGCAGTTCTTC
TRBJ2-3 | TRBV20-1 | many | TRBD2 | CSASPSGRNKDTQYF | TGCAGTGCTAGCCCAAGCGGGAGAAACAAAGATACGCAGTATTTT
TRBJ1-5 | TRBV10-3 | NA | NA | CAISVDPGGQPQHF | TGTGCCATCAGTGTGGACCCGGGGGGGCAGCCCCAGCATTTT
TRBJ1-5 | TRBV6-2/TRBV6-3 | many | NA | CASSYGVLREESNQPQHF | TGTGCCAGCAGTTATGGAGTTTTGAGGGAGGAGAGCAATCAGCCCCAGCATTTT